These 16 T cell receptor beta chains were sequenced from one sample in a study of cytotoxic CD8 clonotypes in ibrutinib-treated CLL. Generated by immunoSEQ multiplex PCR, the TCRdb table keeps only in-frame clones and is missing some. The table shows 200,000 to 250,000 clones, with 79% occurring only once. Here the sequenced sample was PBMCs, taken after 12 months of ibrutinib treatment. Source of these receptors: a human donor with chronic lymphocytic leukemia.

The sample holds a few counts of this clone. V and J are TRBV7-9 and TRBJ2-7; possibly TRBD2 for D (5 bases). CDR3 length: 15 amino acids. V was pared by 0 bases and J by 2 bases, with 11 bases between. Germline lookup yields CDR1 SEHNR and CDR2 FQNEAQ (reference sequence). CDR3: CASSLARGPTYEQYF. The CDR3 DNA reads TGTGCCAGCAGCTTAGCTCGGGGTCCCACCTACGAGCAGTACTTC.

The chain employs TRBV28 and TRBJ1-2; D uncertain. Trimming shortened V by 2 bases and J by 4 bases, and 11 bases separated the two germline ends. The CDR3 spans 14 residues. Germline V gene sequence: CDR1 MDHEN, CDR2 SYDVKM. CDR3 loop: CASSLGGDIYGYTF. The CDR3, as DNA: TGTGCCAGCAGTTTAGGCGGGGATATCTATGGCTACACCTTC.

CDR3 residues: CASSRTGGIYEQYF. CDR3 coding DNA: TGTGCCAGCAGTCGGACAGGGGGCATTTACGAGCAGTACTTC. The chain couples TRBV27 to TRBJ2-7, with 11 bases identical to TRBD1. The germline gives CDR1 MNHEY, CDR2 SMNVEV (reference sequence). This CDR3 spans 14 amino acids. The V segment lost 5 bases and the J segment 4 bases; nucleotides outside the gene matches: 4.

This clone was counted a few times. The CDR3 reads CASSLQGGPYGYTF. The CDR3 region has the DNA TGTGCCAGCAGCTTGCAGGGAGGGCCCTATGGCTACACCTTC. V and J are TRBV7-9 and TRBJ1-2, with D possibly TRBD1 on 5 matching bases. V lost 3 bases to trimming and J lost 4 bases, with 12 bases between them. In germline, CDR1 is SEHNR, CDR2 FQNEAQ (reference sequence). CDR3 size: 14 residues.

The chain links TRBV28 to TRBJ2-7; D might be TRBD2 (5 bases). From germline, CDR1 is MDHEN and CDR2 SYDVKM. Deletions cut 3 bases from V and 4 bases from J, with 16 bases between. CDR3 length: 15 residues. The CDR3 region is CASSLLASQLYEQYF. The CDR3 DNA reads TGTGCCAGCAGTTTGTTGGCTAGCCAACTTTACGAGCAGTACTTC.

The chain links TRBV5-1 to TRBJ1-1; a possible D gene is TRBD1 (5 bases). The germline CDR1 and CDR2 sequences are SGHRS and YFSETQ. V dropped 0 bases and J dropped 7 bases, with 16 bases sitting between them. The CDR3 is 15 residues long. The DNA of the CDR3 is TGCGCCAGCAGCTTGGGGGCCTTCGGGGCAAATGAAGCTTTCTTT. It yields the protein CASSLGAFGANEAFF.

The genes are TRBV25-1 and TRBJ2-1; D perhaps matches TRBD1 (6 bases). The CDR3 totals 16 residues. V was clipped by 1 base and J by 3 bases, with 13 bases between them. Germline lookup yields CDR1 MGHDK and CDR2 SYGVNS. The CDR3 DNA is TGTGCCAGCAGTGAATCGGCGGCAGGGGACTACAATGAGCAGTTCTTC. It encodes CASSESAAGDYNEQFF.

The chain employs TRBV6-6 and TRBJ2-7; 8 nucleotides agree with TRBD1. The V gene end was trimmed by 6 bases and the J gene end by 5 bases; junction bases not matched to a gene: 12. The CDR3 extends over 15 amino acids. CDR1 is MNHNY, CDR2 SVGAGI, per germline (reference sequence). This CDR3 reads CASSRLTGAKDEQYF. The CDR3, as DNA: TGTGCCAGCAGCCGTTTGACAGGGGCCAAGGACGAGCAGTACTTC.

V usage is TRBV27 and J usage is TRBJ1-6, with TRBD1 as a possible D gene (6 bases). V lost 6 bases and J lost 0, with 12 bases in between. Looked up from germline, CDR1 is MNHEY and CDR2 is SMNVEV (reference sequence). The CDR3 loop spans 16 amino acids. The CDR3 spells CASSLTGNSYNSPLHF. The CDR3 nucleotides read TGTGCCAGCAGCTTAACAGGGAACTCCTATAATTCACCCCTCCACTTT.

CDR3 amino acids: CASSSPAPNTQYF. The CDR3 DNA is TGTGCCAGCAGTTCCCCGGCCCCCAATACGCAGTATTTT. The rearrangement uses TRBV28 and TRBJ2-3; no reliable D call. Trimming removed 4 bases at V and 7 bases at J, with 12 bases between. CDR3 size: 13 residues. Germline assignment: CDR1 MDHEN and CDR2 SYDVKM.

The J gene is TRBJ1-1, the V gene TRBV18; possible D gene TRBD1, 5 bases. The V end was cut by 6 bases, the J end by 7 bases, with 12 bases between. The CDR3 totals 12 residues. Germline V gene sequence: CDR1 KGHSH, CDR2 LQKENI. CDR3 sequence reads: CASSGGTIEAFF. DNA of the CDR3: TGTGCCAGCTCTGGAGGGACGATTGAAGCTTTCTTT.

The rearrangement uses TRBV2 and TRBJ2-1; 9 nucleotides align to TRBD2. CDR3 size: 17 residues. Germline V CDR1 and CDR2: SNHLY, FYNNEI. V gave up 0 bases and J gave up 7 bases; unmatched junction bases: 10. CDR3 protein: CASSEAVSGGFKNEQFF. The DNA of the CDR3 is TGTGCCAGCAGTGAAGCCGTTAGCGGGGGCTTTAAAAATGAGCAGTTCTTC.

This clone appeared a single time. The V gene is TRBV30, the J gene TRBJ2-4; the D gene is possibly TRBD1 (6 bases). The CDR3 is 12 amino acids. The germline gives CDR1 GTSNPN, CDR2 SVGIG (reference sequence). V lost 8 bases to trimming and J lost 1 base, with 9 bases between them. The chain's CDR3 is CAAQGAKNIQYF. As DNA, the CDR3 is TGTGCCGCTCAGGGGGCCAAAAACATTCAGTACTTC.

The CDR3 bases are TGTGCCAGCAGGCCACAGGGGCGGGTCACTGAAGCTTTCTTT. Its translation: CASRPQGRVTEAFF. The chain has TRBV11-2 and TRBJ1-1, with 7 bases lining up with TRBD1. The CDR3 runs to 14 residues. CDR1 and CDR2 from the germline V gene are SGHAT and FQNNGV. Trimming cost V 6 bases and J 4 bases; bases outside gene matches: 8. The full variable domain, rest sourced from reference TRBV11-2 and TRBJ1-1, is EAGVAQSPRYKIIEKRQSVAFWCNPISGHATLYWYQQILGQGPKLLIQFQNNGVVDDSQLPKDRFSAERLKGVDSTLKIQPAKLEDSAVYLCASRPQGRVTEAFFGQGTRLTVV.

The J gene is TRBJ2-2, the V gene TRBV5-4, with D hard to call. V was pared by 4 bases and J by 8 bases, with 9 bases between. Germline V lookup: CDR1 SGHNT, CDR2 YYREEE (reference sequence). This CDR3 has 12 residues. Here the CDR3 DNA reads TGTGCCAGCAGCGCCATAATTGGGGAGCTGTTTTTT. Its protein product is CASSAIIGELFF.

The chain employs TRBV2 and TRBJ1-2, with a possible D match to TRBD1 (5 bases). This CDR3 is built from 15 residues. The V end was cut by 6 bases, the J end by 3 bases, with 17 bases between. Germline CDR1 SNHLY, CDR2 FYNNEI. The CDR3 loop is CASSIPQVADYGYTF. Here the CDR3 DNA reads TGTGCCAGCAGCATCCCACAGGTGGCGGACTATGGCTACACCTTC.